A single sample gave rise to the 30 T cell receptor beta chains below, sequenced in a study of identifying expanded T cells in peripheral blood. Assay used: immunoSEQ multiplex PCR; TCRdb lists only in-frame clones, some missing. Among about 94,000 clones listed, approximately 91% were seen once. The sequencing input was blood. Receptor source: a person aged 18 to 75 in good health.

The J gene is TRBJ1-3, the V gene TRBV15; no firm D call. The CDR3 spans 16 residues. The V gene lost 0 bases and the J gene lost 0 bases, with 9 bases spanning the gap. In germline, CDR1 is LNHNV, CDR2 YYDKDF (reference sequence). DNA for the CDR3: TGTGCCACCAGCAGAGATTTTTTGGGCTCTGGAAACACCATATATTTT. Protein product: CATSRDFLGSGNTIYF. The whole variable domain, filled in from reference TRBV15 and TRBJ1-3, reads DAMVIQNPRYQVTQFGKPVTLSCSQTLNHNVMYWYQQKSSQAPKLLFHYYDKDFNNEADTPDNFQSRRPNTSFCFLDIRSPGLGDTAMYLCATSRDFLGSGNTIYFGEGSWLTVV.

In the case of this clone: At one end the junction does not follow the germline gene, possibly because of a read error. The chain joins TRBV2 to TRBJ1-4; maybe TRBD1 (5 bases). Germline CDR1 and CDR2: SNHLY and FYNNEI. The CDR3 length is 11 residues. The DNA of the CDR3 is TGTGCCAGCAGTGGAGGGGCCAGCCTTGCGTGG. It yields the protein CASSGGASLAW.

The chain is built from TRBV11-2 and TRBJ2-1; D call uncertain. The CDR3 consists of 12 residues. In germline, CDR1 is SGHAT, CDR2 FQNNGV. V lost 5 bases, J lost 9 bases, and 11 bases lay in between. CDR3 amino acids: CASSASSREQFF. CDR3 coding DNA: TGTGCCAGCAGCGCAAGTAGCCGTGAGCAGTTCTTC.

The chain combines TRBV27 with TRBJ2-7, with TRBD2 matching 8 bases. The CDR3 loop spans 14 amino acids. V shed 5 bases, J shed 6 bases, and the junction held 9 bases outside the gene matches. Germline assignment: CDR1 MNHEY and CDR2 SMNVEV (reference sequence). The CDR3 DNA is TGTGCCAGCAGTACAACGCCGGGGGGGGTCGAGCAGTACTTC. Protein product: CASSTTPGGVEQYF.

This rearrangement joins TRBV12-5 to TRBJ2-3, with D maybe TRBD1 (5 bases). There are 15 residues in the CDR3. Trimming stripped 0 bases from V and 6 bases from J, with 13 bases between. Germline V CDR1 and CDR2: LGHNT, FRNRAP. CDR3 nucleotide sequence: TGTGCTAGTGGTTTGGTCGGGCAGGGTCAGGATACGCAGTATTTT. Its translation is CASGLVGQGQDTQYF.

The chain uses TRBV4-3 and TRBJ1-2; D unresolved. The V gene lost 1 base and the J gene lost 4 bases, with 10 bases spanning the gap. Germline CDR1 reads LGHNA; CDR2 reads YSLEER. The CDR3 has 14 amino acids. CDR3 in DNA: TGCGCCAGCAGCCAAGCAGTGACCCTCTATGGCTACACCTTC. Its translation is CASSQAVTLYGYTF.

This chain uses TRBV18 with TRBJ1-5; D possibly corresponds to TRBD1 (5 bases). Trimming removed 9 bases at V and 4 bases at J, with 16 bases between. The CDR3 extends over 14 amino acids. CDR1 KGHSH and CDR2 LQKENI come from the germline V gene. Here the CDR3 reads CASSGSPPNQPQHF. CDR3 sequence (DNA): TGTGCCAGTTCAGGGAGCCCTCCTAATCAGCCCCAGCATTTT.

The gene calls are TRBV5-6 and TRBJ2-5, with D possibly matching TRBD1 (6 bases). This CDR3 has 14 residues. The V end was cut by 2 bases, the J end by 5 bases, with 13 bases between. Germline-derived CDR1 and CDR2 are SGHDT and YYEEEE. Here the CDR3 DNA reads TGTGCCAGCAGCTTTTTACAGGGCGGGGAGACCCAGTACTTC. Translation: CASSFLQGGETQYF.

The chain carries TRBV7-3 and TRBJ1-4, with 10 bases fitting TRBD1. CDR1 is SGHTA and CDR2 is FQGTGA in the germline V gene. Trimming cost V 4 bases and J 8 bases; bases outside gene matches: 1. This CDR3 contains 13 residues. For the CDR3, the DNA is TGTGCCAGCAGCTCGGGACAGGGGGAAAAACTGTTTTTT. Protein: CASSSGQGEKLFF.

J is TRBJ2-2 and V is TRBV7-2; either TRBD1 or TRBD2 may supply D (5 bases each). Germline values: CDR1 SGHTA, CDR2 FQGNSA. The CDR3 consists of 14 residues. The ends were cut back, 1 base at V and 6 bases at J, with 9 bases in the middle. The CDR3 reads CASSLDLGAGELFF. DNA of the CDR3: TGTGCCAGCAGCTTAGATCTGGGGGCCGGGGAGCTGTTTTTT.

The V call is TRBV6-6, the J call TRBJ2-7; 8 bases map to TRBD1. Germline V gene sequence: CDR1 MNHNY, CDR2 SVGAGI (reference sequence). The CDR3 covers 15 residues. Trimming took 5 bases from V and 5 from J; bases not matched to a gene: 11. The DNA of the CDR3 is TGTGCCAGCAGTACCCCCGGACAGGGTTTCCACGAGCAGTACTTC. Its protein is CASSTPGQGFHEQYF.

The V call is TRBV15, the J call TRBJ2-7, with 13 bases identical to TRBD2. The CDR3 is 17 residues long. CDR1 LNHNV and CDR2 YYDKDF come from the germline V gene (reference sequence). V lost 1 base, J lost 5 bases, and 8 bases stayed unmatched. CDR3 DNA sequence: TGTGCCACCAGCAGAGTGGCGTTGGGACTAGCGGGGAACGAGCAGTACTTC. This sequence encodes CATSRVALGLAGNEQYF.

The chain is built from TRBV6-6 and TRBJ2-7; D is possibly TRBD1 or TRBD2 (5 bases each). Per the germline V gene, CDR1 is MNHNY and CDR2 is SVGAGI (reference sequence). Trimming took 7 bases from V and 1 from J, leaving 14 bases between them. The CDR3 extends over 14 amino acids. CDR3 coding DNA: TGTGCCAGCAACCCCCGGGACGGTTCCTACGAGCAGTACTTC. Its protein is CASNPRDGSYEQYF.

This chain links TRBV7-9 with TRBJ2-7; tentatively, D is TRBD1 (6 bases). In germline, CDR1 is SEHNR, CDR2 FQNEAQ (reference sequence). The CDR3 sequence is 15 residues long. Trimming removed 5 bases from V and 5 bases from J, with 19 bases in between. The CDR3 DNA is TGTGCCAGCAGCCCCGCGGGTAGGGGGAAGGACGAGCAGTACTTC. Protein product: CASSPAGRGKDEQYF.

The gene calls are TRBV27 and TRBJ2-1; 10 nucleotides match TRBD2. The CDR3 runs 16 residues. V shed 0 bases, J shed 6 bases, and the junction held 5 bases outside the gene matches. Germline CDR1 is MNHEY and CDR2 is SMNVEV (reference sequence). As DNA, the CDR3 is TGTGCCAGCAGTTTATCGATACTAGCGGGGTTCAATGAGCAGTTCTTC. Translation: CASSLSILAGFNEQFF.

J is TRBJ1-6 and V is TRBV19; 10 bases line up with TRBD1. Germline loops: CDR1 LNHDA, CDR2 SQIVND (reference sequence). The ends lost 5 bases at V and 8 bases at J; junction bases unmatched: 6. This CDR3 is built from 15 residues. CDR3 in amino acids: CASSPRDRGYSPLHF. The CDR3 DNA follows: TGTGCCAGTAGTCCCCGGGACAGGGGATATTCACCCCTCCACTTT.

This clone was observed many times. V and J are TRBV11-2 and TRBJ1-4, with D unclear. Trimming took off 0 bases at V and 4 bases at J, with 12 bases between the two ends. Germline V CDR1 and CDR2: SGHAT, FQNNGV. CDR3 length: 16 amino acids. The CDR3 sequence is CASSLDLGAVNEKLFF. CDR3 nucleotide sequence: TGTGCCAGCAGCTTAGATCTAGGAGCGGTTAATGAAAAACTGTTTTTT.

This clone was seen more than once but under ten times. In DNA form, the CDR3 reads TGTGCCAGCAGGTCGGGACAGAAGAGTTTCTTT. This codes for CASRSGQKSFF. V gene TRBV6-5 combines with J gene TRBJ1-1; 7 positions agree with TRBD1. V shed 6 bases, J shed 13 bases, and the junction held 8 bases outside the gene matches. CDR1 and CDR2 from the germline V gene are MNHEY and SVGAGI. The length of the CDR3 is 11 residues.

The gene calls are TRBV5-6 and TRBJ1-2; no definite D call. This CDR3 spans 14 amino acids. Trimming stripped 0 bases from V and 5 bases from J, with 11 bases between. Germline V lookup: CDR1 SGHDT, CDR2 YYEEEE. This chain's CDR3 is CASSLDVGSYGYTF. The CDR3, as DNA: TGTGCCAGCAGCTTGGATGTAGGGAGTTATGGCTACACCTTC.

The count of this clone is one. The chain combines TRBV13 with TRBJ2-7; D might be TRBD2 (5 bases). The CDR3 spans 14 residues. With 3 bases removed from V and 5 bases from J, the gap between germline ends came to 14 bases. The V gene's germline CDR1 is PRHDT and CDR2 FYEKMQ (reference sequence). DNA for the CDR3: TGTGCCAGCAGCTTCGTGGGAGACCAGGACGAGCAGTACTTC. Translated, it gives CASSFVGDQDEQYF.

This chain connects TRBV19 to TRBJ2-3; 8 bases agree with TRBD2. Germline values: CDR1 LNHDA, CDR2 SQIVND (reference sequence). The CDR3 spans 15 residues. The V and J ends lost 5 bases and 0 bases, in that order; junction bases with no gene match: 4. In DNA form, the CDR3 reads TGTGCCAGTAGTGTATCGGGGGGGAGCACAGATACGCAGTATTTT. This codes for CASSVSGGSTDTQYF.

J is TRBJ1-2 and V is TRBV7-2; the D is unclear. The CDR3 has 12 residues. V lost 1 base and J 6 bases, leaving 6 bases between the germline ends. Germline-derived CDR1 and CDR2 are SGHTA and FQGNSA. The CDR3 region is CASSLGRDGYTF. CDR3 nucleotide sequence: TGTGCCAGCAGCTTAGGGAGGGATGGCTACACCTTC. Filled out from reference TRBV7-2 and TRBJ1-2, the complete variable domain reads GAGVSQSPSNKVTEKGKDVELRCDPISGHTALYWYRQSLGQGLEFLIYFQGNSAPDKSGLPSDRFSAERTGGSVSTLTIQRTQQEDSAVYLCASSLGRDGYTFGSGTRLTVV.

This chain joins TRBV7-9 and TRBJ2-1; 11 nucleotides line up with TRBD2. The V and J ends lost 5 bases and 7 bases, in that order; junction bases with no gene match: 7. In germline, CDR1 is SEHNR, CDR2 FQNEAQ (reference sequence). The CDR3 consists of 15 residues. CDR3 protein: CASSELAGGGNEQFF. The CDR3 DNA follows: TGTGCCAGCAGCGAGCTAGCGGGGGGAGGTAATGAGCAGTTCTTC. Complete variable domain (other parts from reference TRBV7-9 and TRBJ2-1): DTGVSQNPRHKITKRGQNVTFRCDPISEHNRLYWYRQTLGQGPEFLTYFQNEAQLEKSRLLSDRFSAERPKGSFSTLEIQRTEQGDSAMYLCASSELAGGGNEQFFGPGTRLTVL.

The chain employs TRBV25-1 and TRBJ2-4, with D perhaps matching TRBD1 (6 bases). CDR1 and CDR2 (germline): MGHDK, SYGVNS. The CDR3 spans 16 residues. The V gene lost 4 bases and the J gene lost 1 base, with 14 bases spanning the gap. CDR3 in DNA: TGTGCCAGCAGTGCCCGGGACAATCGGGCCAAAAACATTCAGTACTTC. This sequence encodes CASSARDNRAKNIQYF.

The V gene is TRBV18, the J gene TRBJ1-1, with D unresolved. Trimming stripped 2 bases from V and 6 bases from J, with 10 bases between. The germline gives CDR1 KGHSH, CDR2 LQKENI. The CDR3 is 13 amino acids. Here the CDR3 DNA reads TGTGCCAGCTCACCAAACAGCGACGCTGAAGCTTTCTTT. Translation gives CASSPNSDAEAFF.

In this sample, this clone turned up a few times. The genes are TRBV5-1 and TRBJ2-3, with 12 bases identical to TRBD1. Germline CDR1 and CDR2: SGHRS and YFSETQ. The CDR3 runs 16 residues. Trimming at V came to 0 bases and at J to 5 bases, leaving 4 bases not matched to a gene. The CDR3 DNA follows: TGCGCCAGCAGCTTGGCCGGGACAGGGGGCGAAGATACGCAGTATTTT. It yields the protein CASSLAGTGGEDTQYF.

The rearrangement joins TRBV10-3 to TRBJ1-2; D gene ambiguous. The V gene's germline CDR1 is ENHRY and CDR2 SYGVKD. The V end lost 6 bases, the J end lost 6 bases, and 14 bases lay between the germline ends. The CDR3 sequence is 13 residues long. The CDR3 DNA is TGTGCCATCAGCCAGGAAGGTAGGAATGGCTACACCTTC. Protein: CAISQEGRNGYTF.

V and J are TRBV4-3 and TRBJ2-6; the match to TRBD1 covers 7 bases. CDR1 and CDR2 from the germline V gene are LGHNA and YSLEER. V lost 1 base and J lost 0; bases outside the gene matches: 6. This CDR3 comprises 18 residues. CDR3: CASSQAGTVYSGANVLTF. DNA for the CDR3: TGCGCCAGCAGCCAAGCCGGGACAGTTTACTCTGGGGCCAACGTCCTGACTTTC.

V is TRBV14 and J is TRBJ1-1; D ambiguous. V dropped 1 base and J dropped 1 base, with 10 bases sitting between them. CDR1 is SGHDN and CDR2 is FVKESK in the germline V gene. CDR3 size: 15 residues. The CDR3 loop reads CASSQGSSRNTEAFF. Written as DNA, the CDR3 is TGTGCCAGCAGCCAAGGTTCCAGTAGGAACACTGAAGCTTTCTTT.

This clone was seen a few times. This sequence joins TRBV4-2 and TRBJ2-2, with D hard to call. Looked up from germline, CDR1 is LGHNA and CDR2 is YNFKEQ. The CDR3 extends over 15 amino acids. V was clipped by 4 bases and J by 7 bases, with 16 bases between them. The CDR3 DNA is TGTGCCAGCAGCCCCAGGTTTTTGGATCACGGGGAGCTGTTTTTT. Translating gives CASSPRFLDHGELFF.